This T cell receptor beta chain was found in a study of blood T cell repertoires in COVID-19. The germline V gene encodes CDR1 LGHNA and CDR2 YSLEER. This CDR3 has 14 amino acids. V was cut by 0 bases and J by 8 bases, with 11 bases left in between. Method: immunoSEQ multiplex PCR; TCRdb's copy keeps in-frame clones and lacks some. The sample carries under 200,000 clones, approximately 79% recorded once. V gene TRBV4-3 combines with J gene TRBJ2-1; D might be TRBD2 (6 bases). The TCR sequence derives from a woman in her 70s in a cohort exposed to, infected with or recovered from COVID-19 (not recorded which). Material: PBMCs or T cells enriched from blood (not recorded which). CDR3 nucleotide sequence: TGCGCCAGCAGCCAAGATTGGAGGGCAGATGAGCAGTTCTTC. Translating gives CASSQDWRADEQFF.